This T cell receptor (beta chain) comes out of a study of blood T cells in healthy people across ages. A sample-barcoded 5' primer and a J-beta primer mix were used in a second PCR of about 7 to 12 cycles. MiXCR was run by TCRdb on the 5' RACE reads, yielding one entry per CDR3 protein. The table lists 1.5 million to 2 million distinct CDR3 sequences, roughly 27% of them singletons. The CDR3 is 15 amino acids. V shed 3 bases and J shed 13 bases, with 22 bases lying between them. Germline CDR1 SEHNR, CDR2 FQNEAQ (reference sequence). This clonotype showed up just once. Sequencing used blood. The chain has TRBV7-9 and TRBJ2-4, with a possible D match to TRBD2 (5 bases). The TCR was taken from a woman in her twenties or thirties in good health. Here the CDR3 DNA reads TGTGCCAGCAGCTTGACGGCCCGATACCCGGAGGAGCAGTACTTC. It translates to CASSLTARYPEEQYF.